Listed here are 24 T cell receptor beta chains from one sample, sequenced in a study of radiation and T cells in renal cell carcinoma. TCRdb's copy holds only in-frame clones and misses some; the assay was immunoSEQ multiplex PCR. Counted here are some 150,000 clones, roughly 87% occurring once; the ten biggest clones make up 10% to 15%. Indicated time point: blood 2 weeks post-SBRT. Treatment defined: 15 Gy SBRT to primary tumor, nephrectomy 4 weeks later. The material sequenced was blood, taken from a patient whose treatment included radiotherapy and nephrectomy. The receptors were sampled from a woman in her fifties or sixties with renal cell carcinoma.

This clone has just a few counts. The CDR3 region has the DNA TGTGCCAGTAGTATTGGGTCGGGCCCTGGAAACACCATATATTTT. It encodes CASSIGSGPGNTIYF. This chain uses TRBV19 with TRBJ1-3; D is unclear. The germline V gene encodes CDR1 LNHDA and CDR2 SQIVND (reference sequence). Trimming pared 3 bases from V and 2 bases from J, leaving 11 bases between. This CDR3 region has 15 residues.

Only one count was recorded for this clone. DNA for the CDR3: TGTGCCAGCAGTTACACGGGACAGACCAATGAGCAGTTCTTC. This codes for CASSYTGQTNEQFF. The chain employs TRBV6-6 and TRBJ2-1, with 7 bases aligning to TRBD1. With 2 bases clipped from V and 6 bases from J, the junction kept 4 bases outside the gene matches. Looked up from germline, CDR1 is MNHNY and CDR2 is SVGAGI (reference sequence). The CDR3 totals 14 residues.

CDR3 sequence: CASSQEWTGGEQYF. The CDR3 nucleotides read TGCGCCAGCAGCCAAGAGTGGACAGGGGGCGAGCAGTACTTC. The gene calls are TRBV4-1 and TRBJ2-5; 10 bases align to TRBD1. The J call may be mistaken, given a closer DNA end match to TRBJ2-7. The V gene's germline CDR1 is MGHRA and CDR2 YSYEKL. This CDR3 has 14 amino acids.

This clone has only a few counts. V gene TRBV15 combines with J gene TRBJ1-5; D is undetermined. There are 14 residues in the CDR3. The germline gives CDR1 LNHNV, CDR2 YYDKDF (reference sequence). Trimming left V 5 bases short and J 0 bases short, with 8 bases between. The CDR3 is CATSSRASNQPQHF. CDR3 sequence (DNA): TGTGCCACCAGCTCCCGGGCTAGCAATCAGCCCCAGCATTTT.

The chain joins TRBV6-1 to TRBJ2-1; TRBD2 might be the D (6 bases). V lost 2 bases to trimming and J lost 4 bases, with 12 bases between them. Germline CDR1 MNHNS, CDR2 SASEGT. The CDR3 has 15 amino acids. CDR3 DNA sequence: TGTGCCAGCAGTGAAAGGAGGGGCACGTACAATGAGCAGTTCTTC. Protein product: CASSERRGTYNEQFF.

This chain uses TRBV11-3 with TRBJ1-1, with 7 bases identical to TRBD1. Per germline, CDR1 SGHNT and CDR2 YENEEA. Trimming took 5 bases from V and 3 from J; bases not matched to a gene: 6. There are 14 residues in the CDR3. DNA of the CDR3: TGTGCCAGCAGCGACAGGGCCTCAGACACTGAAGCTTTCTTT. Protein: CASSDRASDTEAFF.

This chain joins TRBV28 and TRBJ2-1; D remains ambiguous. Between the trimmed V and J ends, which lost 4 bases and 5 bases, there was a span of 15 bases. Germline values: CDR1 MDHEN, CDR2 SYDVKM. This CDR3 region has 15 residues. Here the CDR3 DNA reads TGTGCCAGCAGTTGGGTGAGCCGTCCTCACAATGAGCAGTTCTTC. It is translated as CASSWVSRPHNEQFF.

This clone was found once. This sequence joins TRBV5-1 and TRBJ2-3; D unclear. Trimming stripped 2 bases from V and 2 bases from J, with 12 bases between. The CDR3 is made up of 15 amino acids. The germline V gene has CDR1 SGHRS and CDR2 YFSETQ. As DNA, the CDR3 is TGCGCCAGCAGCTTCTCGGTAGACCCCACAGATACGCAGTATTTT. It is translated as CASSFSVDPTDTQYF.

The J gene is TRBJ1-2, the V gene TRBV19; 7 positions agree with TRBD1. This CDR3 comprises 16 residues. After removal of 5 bases from V and 2 bases from J, the junction contained 11 bases not matched to a gene. Germline CDR1 and CDR2: LNHDA and SQIVND (reference sequence). The CDR3 reads CASSLLRQGLNYGYTF. In DNA, the CDR3 is TGTGCCAGTAGTCTCCTTAGACAGGGACTGAACTATGGCTACACCTTC.

The chain has TRBV7-9 and TRBJ2-1, with 8 bases fitting TRBD2. Trimming at V came to 3 bases and at J to 9 bases, leaving 10 bases not matched to a gene. The CDR3 runs to 15 residues. Looked up from germline, CDR1 is SEHNR and CDR2 is FQNEAQ (reference sequence). The CDR3 region is CASSFPGGLFPEQFF. The CDR3 coding sequence is TGTGCCAGCAGCTTTCCGGGGGGGCTATTTCCTGAGCAGTTCTTC. The complete variable domain, with remaining parts taken from reference TRBV7-9 and TRBJ2-1, reads DTGVSQNPRHKITKRGQNVTFRCDPISEHNRLYWYRQTLGQGPEFLTYFQNEAQLEKSRLLSDRFSAERPKGSFSTLEIQRTEQGDSAMYLCASSFPGGLFPEQFFGPGTRLTVL.

The V gene is TRBV10-3, the J gene TRBJ1-5, with 7 bases identical to TRBD1. The CDR3 covers 13 residues. Germline CDR1 ENHRY, CDR2 SYGVKD. With 10 bases clipped from V and 0 bases from J, the junction kept 3 bases outside the gene matches. CDR3 sequence reads: CATRQGSNQPQHF. CDR3 sequence (DNA): TGTGCCACCCGACAGGGTAGCAATCAGCCCCAGCATTTT.

This chain connects TRBV5-5 to TRBJ1-2, with 8 nucleotides matching TRBD1. This CDR3 region has 14 residues. V shed 4 bases, J shed 4 bases, and the junction held 6 bases outside the gene matches. CDR1 and CDR2 (germline): SGHKS, YYEKEE (reference sequence). The CDR3 is CASSGTGTGYGYTF. In DNA, the CDR3 is TGTGCCAGCAGCGGGACAGGCACCGGCTATGGCTACACCTTC.

The chain combines TRBV2 with TRBJ1-2; TRBD1 is a possible D gene (5 bases). V was shortened by 4 bases and J by 6 bases, with 9 bases between the two germline ends. Germline V gene data show CDR1 as SNHLY and CDR2 as FYNNEI. There are 12 residues in the CDR3. The CDR3, as DNA: TGTGCCAGCAGTGGGCAGGGCGATGGCTACACCTTC. The encoded protein is CASSGQGDGYTF.

The chain has TRBV4-1 and TRBJ1-4; D call uncertain. This CDR3 is built from 17 residues. Germline loops: CDR1 MGHRA, CDR2 YSYEKL. The V end lost 4 bases, the J end lost 0 bases, and 15 bases lay between the germline ends. In DNA form, the CDR3 reads TGCGCCAGCAGCCCCGCTCCGACACTGGCAACTAATGAAAAACTGTTTTTT. Amino acids: CASSPAPTLATNEKLFF.

This chain connects TRBV2 to TRBJ1-2, with a possible D match to TRBD1 (5 bases). Germline lookup yields CDR1 SNHLY and CDR2 FYNNEI. The CDR3 spans 16 residues. V dropped 7 bases and J dropped 0 bases, with 18 bases sitting between them. The CDR3 loop reads CASTDTRERANYGYTF. CDR3 bases: TGTGCCAGCACCGACACCAGGGAGAGGGCTAACTATGGCTACACCTTC.

The chain uses TRBV5-1 and TRBJ2-3; 15 positions agree with TRBD2. Trimming took 0 bases from V and 2 from J; bases not matched to a gene: 1. The CDR3 totals 17 residues. Germline CDR1 reads SGHRS; CDR2 reads YFSETQ. The CDR3 bases are TGCGCCAGCAGCTTGGGGACTAGCGGGGGGGCCACAGATACGCAGTATTTT. It codes for CASSLGTSGGATDTQYF.

The rearrangement joins TRBV7-9 to TRBJ1-1; D unresolved. V lost 5 bases, J lost 6 bases, and 10 bases lay in between. The CDR3 covers 12 residues. Germline values: CDR1 SEHNR, CDR2 FQNEAQ (reference sequence). This CDR3 is CASSPRHPEAFF. CDR3 coding DNA: TGTGCCAGCAGCCCGCGACACCCTGAAGCTTTCTTT.

In this sample, this clone turned up a few times. The chain employs TRBV7-9 and TRBJ1-4; D perhaps matches TRBD1 (5 bases). CDR3 length: 14 amino acids. Germline V lookup: CDR1 SEHNR, CDR2 FQNEAQ (reference sequence). V was clipped by 5 bases and J by 8 bases, with 15 bases between them. The CDR3 DNA reads TGTGCCAGCAGCCATAGAGGGGTTCAGGAAAAACTGTTTTTT. It codes for CASSHRGVQEKLFF.

V gene TRBV7-2 combines with J gene TRBJ2-7; perhaps TRBD1 as D (5 bases). The V end lost 4 bases, the J end lost 3 bases, and 10 bases lay between the germline ends. Germline CDR1 is SGHTA and CDR2 is FQGNSA. CDR3 length: 13 residues. CDR3 protein: CASSSRQNYEQYF. CDR3 nucleotide sequence: TGTGCCAGCAGCTCGCGACAGAACTACGAGCAGTACTTC.

CDR3 sequence reads: CASSQITGGPYEQYF. Here the CDR3 DNA reads TGCGCCAGCAGCCAAATAACAGGGGGCCCCTACGAGCAGTACTTC. The V and J genes are TRBV4-1 and TRBJ2-7; 9 positions match TRBD1. This CDR3 contains 15 residues. Germline trimming cut 2 bases from V and 2 bases from J; bases unmatched to any gene: 4. The germline V gene has CDR1 MGHRA and CDR2 YSYEKL.

The genes are TRBV10-1 and TRBJ1-4; D remains ambiguous. The CDR3 consists of 14 residues. V lost 10 bases, J lost 8 bases, and 20 bases lay in between. Germline-derived CDR1 and CDR2 are WNHNN and SYGVQD (reference sequence). As DNA, the CDR3 is TGCGCCACTCGGGGTTTACAGTTTGGGGAAAAACTGTTTTTT. It yields the protein CATRGLQFGEKLFF.

The rearrangement uses TRBV20-1 and TRBJ2-5; D is unresolved. The CDR3 runs to 11 residues. V was cut by 1 base and J by 1 base, with 1 base left in between. Germline V gene data show CDR1 as DFQATT and CDR2 as SNEGSKA (reference sequence). This chain's CDR3 is CSARGQETQYF. In DNA form, the CDR3 reads TGCAGTGCTAGAGGCCAAGAGACCCAGTACTTC.

The chain carries TRBV5-5 and TRBJ2-7; D remains ambiguous. Per germline, CDR1 SGHKS and CDR2 YYEKEE (reference sequence). There are 17 residues in the CDR3. V lost 2 bases and J lost 3, with 21 bases in between. The DNA for the CDR3 is TGTGCCAGCAGCTTAGCCGGGCTAGAGAGTCCCCTCTACGAGCAGTACTTC. It is translated as CASSLAGLESPLYEQYF.

The gene calls are TRBV19 and TRBJ2-7, with 7 positions matching TRBD1. The CDR3 spans 13 residues. Per the germline V gene, CDR1 is LNHDA and CDR2 is SQIVND (reference sequence). The J segment lost 9 bases and the V segment lost 5 bases, leaving 10 bases of the junction unmatched. CDR3 amino acids: CASSETDRAAQYF. The DNA for the CDR3 is TGTGCCAGTAGTGAAACCGACAGGGCTGCGCAGTACTTC. Looking up the rest from reference TRBV19 and TRBJ2-7 gives the full variable domain: DGGITQSPKYLFRKEGQNVTLSCEQNLNHDAMYWYRQDPGQGLRLIYYSQIVNDFQKGDIAEGYSVSREKKESFPLTVTSAQKNPTAFYLCASSETDRAAQYFGPGTRLTVT.